Below, one TCR beta chain is given with its context. Its antigen is currently unknown. The CDR3 covers 16 residues. V lost 2 bases, J lost 2 bases, and 16 bases lay in between. Germline CDR1 MDHEN, CDR2 SYDVKM. This record comes from a study of graft-versus-host responses after intestinal transplantation. Study conclusions and caveats: Within the allografts of patients who had graft-donor T cell macrochimerism, graft-versus-host to host-versus-graft clonal ratios were high. GvH clones turned up in recipient marrow; some had shown up first in ileum or blood. Among circulating GvH clones, peak levels were associated with early post-transplant declines in HvG clones.

The data were produced by immunoSEQ multiplex PCR, yet TCRdb's version contains in-frame clones alone and is incomplete. In the table there are more than 15,000 clones, around nine tenths of which are singletons. This chain joins TRBV28 and TRBJ2-7, with D possibly being TRBD1 (6 bases). The TCR was taken from a human patient who received an intestinal transplant, so some T cells may come from the graft donor. Here the sequenced sample was bone marrow, taken about 130 days after transplant. CDR3 protein: CASSLAYRAVTYEQYF. CDR3 DNA sequence: TGTGCCAGCAGTTTAGCCTACAGGGCAGTTACCTACGAGCAGTACTTC.